The 6 T cell receptor beta chains presented below share a single source sample, sequenced in a study of OX40 agonist ivuxolimab in advanced cancers. Sequenced by immunoSEQ multiplex PCR; TCRdb stores in-frame clones only, minus some. The table has 65,000 to 70,000 clones, approximately 90% seen once. This sample comprised CD4+ or CD8+ T cells sorted from blood, obtained in a trial of the OX40 agonist ivuxolimab. These TCRs come from an adult with an advanced solid tumor such as melanoma, head and neck, liver or kidney cancer.

This clone has just one count. The rearrangement uses TRBV7-8 and TRBJ1-5; no clear D gene. This CDR3 contains 15 residues. Germline assignment: CDR1 SGHVS and CDR2 FQNEAQ. V lost 2 bases and J 1 base, leaving 9 bases between the germline ends. The DNA for the CDR3 is TGTGCCAGCAGCTTAAGCCAGGCCAGCAATCAGCCCCAGCATTTT. Amino acid sequence: CASSLSQASNQPQHF. Together with reference TRBV7-8 and TRBJ1-5, the CDR3 gives the full variable domain: GAGVSQSPRYKVAKRGQDVALRCDPISGHVSLFWYQQALGQGPEFLTYFQNEAQLDKSGLPSDRFFAERPEGSVSTLKIQRTQQEDSAVYLCASSLSQASNQPQHFGDGTRLSIL.

The chain employs TRBV4-1 and TRBJ1-4; 7 bases are shared with TRBD1. The J segment lost 8 bases and the V segment lost 1 base, leaving 7 bases of the junction unmatched. Germline CDR1 and CDR2: MGHRA and YSYEKL. The CDR3 covers 15 residues. This CDR3 reads CASSQGSIRGEKLFF. In nucleotides, the CDR3 is TGCGCCAGCAGCCAAGGCTCGATCAGGGGGGAAAAACTGTTTTTT.

The genes are TRBV13 and TRBJ2-7; 7 bases are shared with TRBD2. V trimming: 5 bases; J trimming: 3 bases; junction bases outside the gene matches: 7. Per germline, CDR1 PRHDT and CDR2 FYEKMQ (reference sequence). This CDR3 is built from 14 residues. CDR3 nucleotide sequence: TGTGCCAGCAGCGACACTAGCGAGCTCTACGAGCAGTACTTC. Its translation is CASSDTSELYEQYF. The full variable domain, its missing parts supplied by reference TRBV13 and TRBJ2-7, is AAGVIQSPRHLIKEKRETATLKCYPIPRHDTVYWYQQGPGQDPQFLISFYEKMQSDKGSIPDRFSAQQFSDYHSELNMSSLELGDSALYFCASSDTSELYEQYFGPGTRLTVT.

The chain employs TRBV19 and TRBJ2-7; tentative D call: TRBD2 (6 bases). The germline gives CDR1 LNHDA, CDR2 SQIVND (reference sequence). V lost 8 bases, J lost 2 bases, and 28 bases lay in between. CDR3 length: 18 residues. CDR3 nucleotide sequence: TGTGCCAGTTCTTATCCTATCCCGCAGGGAGGAATCGCCTACGAGCAGTACTTC. It translates to CASSYPIPQGGIAYEQYF.

This clone was found a few times. This rearrangement joins TRBV14 to TRBJ2-7; TRBD1 matches at 7 bases. V was pared by 0 bases and J by 2 bases, with 7 bases of the junction left unmatched. In germline, CDR1 is SGHDN, CDR2 FVKESK. This CDR3 region has 16 residues. The DNA for the CDR3 is TGTGCCAGCAGCCAAGAACGAGGGGGCAGGGCCTACGAGCAGTACTTC. Protein product: CASSQERGGRAYEQYF.

J is TRBJ2-3 and V is TRBV4-1; TRBD2 agrees at 13 bases. The CDR3 runs 16 residues. V lost 0 bases, J lost 4 bases, and 1 base stayed unmatched. Germline CDR1 MGHRA, CDR2 YSYEKL. The CDR3 region has the DNA TGCGCCAGCAGCCAAGAACTAGCGGGAGGGCCAGATACGCAGTATTTT. Amino acids: CASSQELAGGPDTQYF.